Listed here are 15 T cell receptor beta chains from one sample, sequenced in a study of naive and memory T cell subsets (dated by TCRdb to the late 2010s). Library generation was performed with UMI-ligation and nested PCR. The instrument was an Illumina MiSeq. The beta constant-region primer consisted of an equimolar mixture of two oligonucleotides that together covered TRBC1 and TRBC2. TCRdb took the public reads, trimmed them with fastp at Q25, ran MiXCR for clone calling and kept in-frame beta chains. One record per CDR3 amino acid sequence lists the most common genes and DNA. The sample table records 120,000 to 150,000 distinct CDR3 sequences; approximately 17% of these occur just once. The ten most abundant clones make up about 0.15% of the sample. The source material was naive CD4+ T cells from blood. The label giving this sample's cell subset or site can be read as: naive T cells, CD45RA high CD27+. The receptors here all came from a human donor in good health.

A few counts support this clonotype. V is TRBV6-6 and J is TRBJ1-4; 8 bases are shared with TRBD1. The ends lost 6 bases at V and 8 bases at J; junction bases unmatched: 11. CDR1 and CDR2 from the germline V gene are MNHNY and SVGAGI (reference sequence). The CDR3 length is 15 residues. CDR3 DNA: TGTGCCAGCAGGATCAATCAGGGGGCTGGGGAAAAACTGTTTTTT. Its translation: CASRINQGAGEKLFF.

The chain recombines TRBV12-3 or TRBV12-4 with TRBJ2-3, with 9 bases aligning to TRBD1. The CDR3 has 15 residues. J gave up 2 bases and V 6 bases, and 6 bases lay outside the gene matches. For the CDR3, the DNA is TGTGCCAGCAGAACCGGGACAGGGCTCACAGATACGCAGTATTTT. Translation: CASRTGTGLTDTQYF.

This clonotype was detected a few times. The genes are TRBV20-1 and TRBJ1-1; 7 bases line up with TRBD1. V shed 1 base, J shed 0 bases, and the junction held 11 bases outside the gene matches. The V gene's germline CDR1 is DFQATT and CDR2 SNEGSKA (reference sequence). The CDR3 is 17 amino acids. The CDR3 is CSARVFGVGGVNTEAFF. The CDR3, as DNA: TGCAGTGCTAGAGTTTTTGGTGTAGGGGGCGTGAACACTGAAGCTTTCTTT.

This clonotype was seen only a few times. The chain links TRBV6-1 to TRBJ2-7; TRBD1 is a possible D gene (5 bases). Germline V gene lookup returns CDR1 MNHNS and CDR2 SASEGT. V gave up 9 bases and J gave up 5 bases, with 23 bases separating them. The CDR3 sequence is 15 residues long. The CDR3 is CASCELGPIADEQYF. The DNA for the CDR3 is TGTGCCAGTTGTGAGCTGGGGCCTATCGCGGACGAGCAGTACTTC.

The V call is TRBV10-3, the J call TRBJ2-3; 8 bases match TRBD2. Trimming removed 6 bases from V and 3 bases from J; junction bases left unmatched: 5. Germline V gene data show CDR1 as ENHRY and CDR2 as SYGVKD. CDR3 length: 14 amino acids. The CDR3 nucleotides read TGTGCCATCAGCCCCGGGGGGGGAACAGATACGCAGTATTTT. Translated, it gives CAISPGGGTDTQYF.

The chain uses TRBV5-1 and TRBJ2-7; TRBD1 matches 7 bases. CDR1 and CDR2 from the germline V gene are SGHRS and YFSETQ. The trim removed 4 bases at V and 2 bases at J, leaving 6 bases unmatched. The CDR3 sequence is 14 residues long. CDR3 sequence: CASSTPGQTYEQYF. The CDR3, as DNA: TGCGCCAGCAGCACTCCGGGACAGACCTACGAGCAGTACTTC.

This clonotype showed up just a few times. The chain recombines TRBV20-1 with TRBJ2-4, with D perhaps matching TRBD1 or TRBD2 (5 bases each). Germline V gene lookup returns CDR1 DFQATT and CDR2 SNEGSKA (reference sequence). This CDR3 region has 20 residues. V lost 0 bases to trimming and J lost 1 base, with 25 bases between them. Here the CDR3 reads CSARDEGLTVPGFAKNIQYF. The CDR3 region has the DNA TGCAGTGCTAGAGATGAAGGACTGACAGTCCCGGGTTTCGCCAAAAACATTCAGTACTTC.

This clonotype has a handful of counts. This rearrangement joins TRBV2 to TRBJ1-5; tentatively, D is TRBD1 (6 bases). Germline V gene lookup returns CDR1 SNHLY and CDR2 FYNNEI. Trimming shortened V by 7 bases and J by 6 bases, and 13 bases separated the two germline ends. The CDR3 totals 13 residues. The CDR3 region is CASTAGVTQPQHF. The CDR3 DNA is TGTGCCAGCACCGCAGGGGTAACTCAGCCCCAGCATTTT.

The chain carries TRBV7-9 and TRBJ1-1; D remains unclear. With 6 bases removed from V and 6 bases from J, the gap between germline ends came to 17 bases. CDR3 size: 14 residues. The germline V gene encodes CDR1 SEHNR and CDR2 FQNEAQ (reference sequence). The CDR3 is CASRADGVKAEAFF. DNA for the CDR3: TGTGCCAGCAGAGCGGACGGAGTCAAAGCTGAAGCTTTCTTT.

This clonotype was counted between two and nine times. V gene TRBV7-2 combines with J gene TRBJ2-3, with TRBD2 matching over 7 bases. Germline trimming cut 4 bases from V and 5 bases from J; bases unmatched to any gene: 9. The CDR3 has 15 amino acids. Germline assignment: CDR1 SGHTA and CDR2 FQGNSA. CDR3 nucleotides: TGTGCCAGCAGCTGGGGGGGATCGGGTTTAGATACGCAGTATTTT. The encoded protein is CASSWGGSGLDTQYF.

CDR3 coding DNA: TGTGCCAGCAGTTCCCACCCCGGGGAGACCCAGTACTTC. The encoded protein is CASSSHPGETQYF. The chain is built from TRBV6-6 and TRBJ2-5; D gene ambiguous. Trimming shortened V by 4 bases and J by 5 bases, and 11 bases separated the two germline ends. In germline, CDR1 is MNHNY, CDR2 SVGAGI (reference sequence). The CDR3 is 13 amino acids.

This clonotype showed up just a few times. This rearrangement joins TRBV7-2 to TRBJ2-1; 16 bases agree with TRBD2. Germline CDR1 SGHTA, CDR2 FQGNSA. The CDR3 extends over 15 amino acids. The V segment lost 5 bases and the J segment 13 bases; nucleotides outside the gene matches: 8. CDR3 in amino acids: CASSQGLAGGPHQFF. The CDR3 coding sequence is TGTGCCAGCAGCCAGGGACTAGCGGGAGGGCCCCACCAGTTCTTC.

The chain is built from TRBV11-2 and TRBJ2-5; tentative D call: TRBD2 (6 bases). The V gene's germline CDR1 is SGHAT and CDR2 FQNNGV. Trimming left V 2 bases short and J 3 bases short, with 16 bases between. The CDR3 covers 16 residues. The CDR3 region is CASSLFRASEKETQYF. In nucleotides, the CDR3 is TGTGCCAGCAGCTTATTTAGGGCTAGCGAAAAAGAGACCCAGTACTTC.

This clonotype appeared many times. CDR3 sequence reads: CASSRGTTEAFF. The CDR3 coding sequence is TGTGCCAGCAGCCGCGGGACCACTGAAGCTTTCTTT. V gene TRBV7-2 combines with J gene TRBJ1-1; D might be TRBD1 (5 bases). Trimming shortened V by 5 bases and J by 4 bases, and 8 bases separated the two germline ends. CDR3 length: 12 residues. Germline assignment: CDR1 SGHTA and CDR2 FQGNSA.

This chain uses TRBV25-1 with TRBJ2-6; 9 bases are shared with TRBD1. This CDR3 contains 18 residues. CDR1 is MGHDK and CDR2 is SYGVNS in the germline V gene. V was pared by 5 bases and J by 0 bases, with 8 bases of the junction left unmatched. The CDR3 nucleotides read TGTGCCAGCAGTCCCCAACAGGGGGCAAGCTCTGGGGCCAACGTCCTGACTTTC. It translates to CASSPQQGASSGANVLTF.